This TCR beta chain originates from a study of T cell responses to AZD1222 COVID-19 vaccine. Findings and caveats of the study: Unmutated regions of variants are reportedly targeted by nearly half of spike-specific TCRs. Spike as a whole was targeted by vaccine-associated CD4 TCRs, dominant at 160-218 and 743-854. Following two doses of AZD1222, Spike-specific TCR breadth and depth rose.

With respect to this clone: Its antigen is as yet unknown.

V lost 1 base and J 8 bases, leaving 14 bases between the germline ends. Germline-derived CDR1 and CDR2 are LGHDT and YNNKEL (reference sequence). The length of the CDR3 is 15 residues. The method was immunoSEQ multiplex PCR; TCRdb's version includes in-frame clones alone and lacks a portion of them. The sample lists some 180,000 clones, 91% seen once, with 1.5% to 2% in the top ten. The source of this sequence is an adult who received the AZD1222 COVID-19 vaccine. This rearrangement joins TRBV3-1 (or the pseudogene TRBV3-2) to TRBJ1-4; D uncertain. This material consisted of peripheral blood, taken 28 days after the second AZD1222 dose. The chain's CDR3 is CASSQVFETNEKLFF. The CDR3, as DNA: TGTGCCAGCAGCCAAGTGTTTGAGACAAACGAAAAACTGTTTTTT.